The TCR beta chain described here comes from a study of T-cell reconstitution after alpha-beta-depleted transplantation in children. Study results and limitations: At around two months after transplant, the alpha-beta T cells were reportedly derived from several hundred expanded clones that came from non-depleted graft cells. For some patients, TCRbeta diversity was high at day 60 because of recipient T cells and thymic progenitors that survived. Newly made T cells mostly supplied T-cell counts and diversity one year after transplant.

With regard to this clonotype: Its cognate antigen is unknown.

This CDR3 spans 16 amino acids. V lost 3 bases and J lost 6; bases outside the gene matches: 13. Germline V lookup: CDR1 MNHEY, CDR2 SMNVEV (reference sequence). Unique molecular identifiers were used to barcode this TCRbeta library. Each CDR3 protein is one row after TCRdb ran MiXCR on the PCR reads. Here the sample spans 440,000 or so distinct CDR3 sequences, roughly 43% being singletons. This chain connects TRBV27 to TRBJ2-7, with 8 nucleotides matching TRBD1. The receptor was derived from a girl aged 2-15 years with aplastic anemia, due to receive a stem cell transplant. The input for sequencing was PBMCs, taken before TCRalphabeta/CD19-depleted stem cell transplant. This chain's CDR3 is CASSLRGYRGEAEQYF. DNA of the CDR3: TGTGCCAGCAGTTTGAGGGGGTACAGGGGGGAGGCCGAGCAGTACTTC.